This T cell receptor beta chain derives from a study of radiotherapy plus CTLA-4 blockade in lung cancer. For the study at large: Objective response rate was 15% to 20%; disease control rate, approximately 28%. General study points: Blood saw expansion of tumor-derived TCR clones after radiotherapy plus ipilimumab. Early shifts in blood T cell clones, with interferon-beta, reportedly predicted response best.

Regarding this clone: Its antigen is still unknown. The sample has other DNA sequences that encode this CDR3 too.

CDR1 MNHEY and CDR2 SVGAGI come from the germline V gene. The germline V and J ends were trimmed by 4 bases and 4 bases, with 14 bases remaining between them. This CDR3 has 15 residues. Alongside CTLA-4 blockade with ipilimumab, patients with chemo-refractory metastatic non-small-cell lung cancer received focal radiation. Method: immunoSEQ multiplex PCR; TCRdb's copy keeps in-frame clones and lacks some. The data contain 70,000 to 90,000 clones, 78% of them seen just once; the ten biggest clones take up about 20%. The receptor was isolated from a human donor with non-small cell lung cancer whose response to radiotherapy plus ipilimumab could not be evaluated. Some clones in this sample may be carry-over from other donors' samples. The source material was peripheral blood, sampled from a patient treated with radiotherapy plus ipilimumab. This chain connects TRBV6-5 to TRBJ2-1; perhaps TRBD2 as D (7 bases). The CDR3 here is CASSSSGGPYNEQFF. CDR3 coding DNA: TGTGCCAGCAGTTCATCGGGGGGCCCTTACAATGAGCAGTTCTTC.